This T cell receptor (beta chain) was identified in a study of shared clonotypes between healthy human individuals. Whole-study findings and limits: Some clonotypes were shared by all four sorted-subset donors, while others were not shared. The non-shared ones had lower generation probabilities than the shared ones. Investigators collected only blood, and repertoires in tissues likely differ.

The method was immunoSEQ multiplex PCR; TCRdb's version includes in-frame clones alone and lacks a portion of them. The sample includes more than 2,000,000 clones, 90% to 95% of them seen just once. Only one count was recorded for this clone. Its matching antigen is unknown. The germline V gene encodes CDR1 SGHDT and CDR2 YYEEEE. The CDR3 spans 15 residues. The V gene end was trimmed by 0 bases and the J gene end by 5 bases; junction bases not matched to a gene: 6. The TCR comes from a man between 18 and 29 years old in good health. Sequencing was carried out using naive CD4+ T cells sorted from blood. The subset: CD45RA+ positively selected. The chain uses TRBV5-6 and TRBJ2-5; 8 bases align to TRBD1. The CDR3 coding sequence is TGTGCCAGCAGCTTGGGGACAGGGCCGGGGGAGACCCAGTACTTC. It specifies CASSLGTGPGETQYF.